This record looks at one T cell receptor beta chain sequence and its context. This PCR relied on a set of 60 Vbeta primers and 13 Jbeta primers. Produced via immunoSEQ multiplex PCR; TCRdb's table is partial and in-frame only. The repertoire holds 130,000 or so clones, with 75% to 85% as singletons. The germline gives CDR1 SGHNT, CDR2 YENEEA. This CDR3 region has 14 residues. Germline trimming cut 3 bases from V and 7 bases from J; bases unmatched to any gene: 5. This sample was included in a study of cytomegalovirus exposure and HLA in healthy donors. The sample taken for sequencing was PBMCs. The TCR was taken from a male donor in good health and CMV-seronegative. The rearrangement uses TRBV11-3 and TRBJ2-3, with 9 bases matching TRBD2. This CDR3 reads CASSFASGENTQYF. Written as DNA, the CDR3 is TGTGCCAGCAGCTTTGCTAGCGGGGAAAATACGCAGTATTTT.